This T cell receptor beta chain was found in a study of blood T cell repertoires in COVID-19. About the research overall: Specimens from acute and convalescent COVID-19 originated in the United States, Italy and Spain. Sources were T cells, B-cell-depleted T cells, or PBMCs; the material itself was cDNA or gDNA.

Trimming pared 8 bases from V and 8 bases from J, leaving 16 bases between. This CDR3 has 13 residues. The germline CDR1 and CDR2 sequences are SNHLY and FYNNEI. Only in-frame clones appear in the TCRdb table, and some are missing; sequencing was by immunoSEQ multiplex PCR. The table has a few hundred thousand clones, roughly 87% seen once; the top ten hold 2.2%. The sequenced sample was peripheral blood. The chain carries TRBV2 and TRBJ2-1; D possibly corresponds to TRBD2 (5 bases). The TCR comes from a woman between 45 and 60 years old who had recovered from COVID-19. The CDR3 coding sequence is TGTGCCAGCGGGATAGCGAGGTTCGATGAGCAGTTCTTC. This sequence encodes CASGIARFDEQFF.